The T cell receptor beta chain described here comes from a study of blood T cell repertoires in COVID-19. This CDR3 is built from 12 residues. From germline, CDR1 is SQVTM and CDR2 ANQGSEA. V lost 7 bases, J lost 3 bases, and 13 bases lay in between. The protocol was immunoSEQ multiplex PCR, while the TCRdb copy is restricted to in-frame clones and leaves out a portion. Among a few hundred thousand clones, more than 70% were seen once, and the ten largest hold 1.4% to 1.5%. The sequence was obtained from a woman under 30 who had been exposed to COVID-19. The V gene is TRBV29-1, the J gene TRBJ2-7, with D hard to call. Sequenced material: PBMCs or T cells enriched from blood (not recorded which). The CDR3 DNA reads as TGCAGCGCAAGACTTCCCAACTACGAGCAGTACTTC. Its protein is CSARLPNYEQYF.